The 25 T cell receptor beta chains given below trace back to one sample, sequenced in a study of CD8 T cells in Susac syndrome. An input of about 0.45 to 1 ug of RNA was subjected to reverse transcription using random hexamers. In TCRdb, the immunoSEQ multiplex PCR reads were re-called with MiXCR into one record per CDR3 protein. There are 150,000 to 200,000 distinct CDR3 sequences in the sample; just under 95% occur only once, and approximately 0.14% lies in the top ten. Sequencing was done on a sample of CD4+ T cells from PBMCs. The receptors were sampled from a human donor in good health.

The rearrangement joins TRBV14 to TRBJ1-2; D uncertain. Per the germline V gene, CDR1 is SGHDN and CDR2 is FVKESK. This CDR3 is built from 14 residues. V lost 2 bases and J 4 bases, leaving 11 bases between the germline ends. CDR3 in amino acids: CASSQRQGSYGYTF. DNA for the CDR3: TGTGCCAGCAGCCAAAGGCAAGGGAGCTATGGCTACACCTTC.

V gene TRBV7-2 combines with J gene TRBJ1-6; 7 bases are shared with TRBD1. The length of the CDR3 is 15 residues. The V and J ends lost 5 bases and 11 bases, in that order; junction bases with no gene match: 12. The germline V gene has CDR1 SGHTA and CDR2 FQGNSA. CDR3 region: CASSPRDRNNPPLHF. For the CDR3, the DNA is TGTGCCAGCAGCCCGCGGGACAGAAACAATCCACCCCTCCACTTT.

The V call is TRBV12-3 or TRBV12-4, the J call TRBJ1-6; possibly TRBD1 for D (6 bases). V was pared by 5 bases and J by 10 bases, with 12 bases between. The CDR3 length is 13 residues. As DNA, the CDR3 is TGTGCCAGCAGTGCGACAGGTTACTCACCCCTCCACTTT. Translated: CASSATGYSPLHF.

The chain has TRBV2 and TRBJ1-3; the D gene is possibly TRBD1 (6 bases). The germline CDR1 and CDR2 sequences are SNHLY and FYNNEI. The CDR3 covers 17 residues. Trimming removed 6 bases from V and 4 bases from J, with 22 bases in between. The CDR3 loop is CASSDGFAAGTGNTIYF. In DNA form, the CDR3 reads TGTGCCAGCAGCGATGGCTTCGCGGCAGGGACAGGAAACACCATATATTTT.

V and J are TRBV29-1 and TRBJ1-5; TRBD1 is a possible D gene (5 bases). Per germline, CDR1 SQVTM and CDR2 ANQGSEA. This CDR3 spans 12 amino acids. Trimming took 4 bases from V and 8 from J, leaving 12 bases between them. Here the CDR3 reads CSVGDVGEPQHF. CDR3 DNA sequence: TGCAGCGTTGGGGACGTAGGGGAGCCCCAGCATTTT.

The chain couples TRBV4-2 to TRBJ2-1; the D is unclear. The CDR3 is 14 residues long. V was cut by 2 bases and J by 10 bases, with 15 bases left in between. Germline CDR1 and CDR2: LGHNA and YNFKEQ. CDR3: CASSQKMIAGEQFF. The CDR3 bases are TGTGCCAGCAGCCAAAAAATGATCGCCGGGGAGCAGTTCTTC.

The chain carries TRBV19 and TRBJ2-7; no clear D. CDR1 is LNHDA and CDR2 is SQIVND in the germline V gene (reference sequence). The CDR3 spans 14 residues. With 5 bases removed from V and 4 bases from J, the gap between germline ends came to 15 bases. The CDR3: CASSAFGFQYEQYF. The CDR3 DNA is TGTGCCAGTAGTGCTTTTGGGTTCCAATACGAGCAGTACTTC.

The V gene is TRBV5-4, the J gene TRBJ2-1; D gene unclear. Trimming cost V 9 bases and J 1 base, with 17 bases left between them. The CDR3 consists of 15 residues. Germline CDR1 SGHNT, CDR2 YYREEE (reference sequence). In DNA form, the CDR3 reads TGTGCCACCTCCTCCTCGCTGGGGTCCTACAATGAGCAGTTCTTC. It yields the protein CATSSSLGSYNEQFF.

This chain joins TRBV6-1 and TRBJ2-6; D unresolved. The length of the CDR3 is 15 residues. Germline assignment: CDR1 MNHNS and CDR2 SASEGT. V was cut by 2 bases and J by 4 bases, with 9 bases left in between. CDR3 in DNA: TGTGCCAGCAGTGAAAGGGAATCCGGGGCCAACGTCCTGACTTTC. Translation: CASSERESGANVLTF.

The genes are TRBV2 and TRBJ2-1, with 11 bases lining up with TRBD2. The CDR3 contains 13 residues. The germline V gene encodes CDR1 SNHLY and CDR2 FYNNEI. CDR3 nucleotide sequence: TGTTCTACTAGCGGGGGCTCCTACAATGAGCAGTTCTTC. Translated, it gives CSTSGGSYNEQFF.

The chain is built from TRBV11-2 and TRBJ2-5, with D possibly called TRBD1 or TRBD2 (6 bases each). Between the trimmed V and J ends, which lost 1 base and 1 base, there was a span of 10 bases. Germline V CDR1 and CDR2: SGHAT, FQNNGV. CDR3 length: 15 amino acids. The CDR3 region has the DNA TGTGCCAGCAGCTTAGTCGGGGGCGCCCAAGAGACCCAGTACTTC. Amino acid sequence: CASSLVGGAQETQYF.

The chain couples TRBV19 to TRBJ1-6, with D unresolved. CDR1 is LNHDA and CDR2 is SQIVND in the germline V gene (reference sequence). V was pared by 3 bases and J by 3 bases, with 3 bases between. There are 13 residues in the CDR3. The CDR3 protein is CASSMVYNSPLHF. The CDR3 nucleotides are TGTGCCAGTAGTATGGTCTATAATTCACCCCTCCACTTT.

The chain uses TRBV18 and TRBJ2-7; TRBD1 might be the D (6 bases). This CDR3 contains 14 residues. Per germline, CDR1 KGHSH and CDR2 LQKENI. The V gene lost 4 bases and the J gene lost 5 bases, with 15 bases spanning the gap. In DNA form, the CDR3 reads TGTGCCAGCTCACGGTCCAGGGGCGAGGACGAGCAGTACTTC. Its translation: CASSRSRGEDEQYF. Full variable domain (outside the CDR3, taken from reference TRBV18 and TRBJ2-7): NAGVMQNPRHLVRRRGQEARLRCSPMKGHSHVYWYRQLPEEGLKFMVYLQKENIIDESGMPKERFSAEFPKEGPSILRIQQVVRGDSAAYFCASSRSRGEDEQYFGPGTRLTVT.

This clonotype was picked up a small number of times. V usage is TRBV29-1 and J usage is TRBJ1-1; D might be TRBD1 (5 bases). V gave up 7 bases and J gave up 4 bases, with 16 bases separating them. CDR1 and CDR2 from the germline V gene are SQVTM and ANQGSEA. The CDR3 covers 13 residues. The CDR3 is CSGGERGGTEAFF. The CDR3 DNA sequence: TGCAGCGGAGGGGAGAGGGGTGGCACTGAAGCTTTCTTT.

The chain employs TRBV3-1 and TRBJ2-5, with TRBD2 matching over 11 bases. Germline V lookup: CDR1 LGHDT, CDR2 YNNKEL (reference sequence). The CDR3 covers 16 residues. The ends lost 4 bases at V and 2 bases at J; junction bases unmatched: 6. The CDR3 region is CASSPTGTSGQETQYF. DNA for the CDR3: TGTGCCAGCAGCCCGACCGGGACTAGCGGTCAAGAGACCCAGTACTTC.

This clonotype occurred a few times. The genes are TRBV28 and TRBJ2-7, with 9 bases matching TRBD1. CDR1 is MDHEN and CDR2 is SYDVKM in the germline V gene. This CDR3 has 14 residues. J gave up 6 bases and V 5 bases, and 8 bases lay outside the gene matches. Here the CDR3 DNA reads TGTGCCAGCAGTCCGGGGACAGGGCGCGGCGAGCAGTACTTC. Translating gives CASSPGTGRGEQYF.

The CDR3 DNA follows: TGTGCCATCAGAGAGGGAGGGGGAATTAACACTGAAGCTTTCTTT. Translated: CAIREGGGINTEAFF. The rearrangement joins TRBV10-3 to TRBJ1-1, with D possibly TRBD1 on 6 matching bases. The germline CDR1 and CDR2 sequences are ENHRY and SYGVKD. V dropped 6 bases and J dropped 2 bases, with 16 bases sitting between them. The CDR3 is made up of 15 amino acids.

This chain joins TRBV7-6 and TRBJ1-5; possibly TRBD1 for D (5 bases). V lost 0 bases and J lost 4, with 10 bases in between. Germline V gene data show CDR1 as SGHVS and CDR2 as FNYEAQ. The CDR3 spans 15 residues. The CDR3 loop is CASSLARVGNQPQHF. The DNA of the CDR3 is TGTGCCAGCAGCTTAGCCAGGGTTGGGAATCAGCCCCAGCATTTT.

V and J are TRBV27 and TRBJ2-7; no reliable D call. CDR1 is MNHEY, CDR2 SMNVEV, per germline (reference sequence). The CDR3 covers 13 residues. The V end lost 3 bases, the J end lost 6 bases, and 12 bases lay between the germline ends. DNA for the CDR3: TGTGCCAGCAGTTTTTTGGGCCCCTCCGAGCAGTACTTC. It is translated as CASSFLGPSEQYF.

This clonotype has only one observation. At one end, the junction sequence differs from germline, possibly due to a read error. The chain joins TRBV3-1 to TRBJ1-1; no definite D call. Germline values: CDR1 LGHDT, CDR2 YNNKEL (reference sequence). This CDR3 is built from 10 residues. The CDR3 protein is CASSQVRLHF. CDR3 DNA: TGTGCCAGCAGCCAAGTACGACTGCATTTT.

J is TRBJ1-2 and V is TRBV4-2, with 10 nucleotides matching TRBD1. V dropped 2 bases and J dropped 4; count of bases not matched to a gene: 7. The CDR3 sequence is 16 residues long. The germline V gene has CDR1 LGHNA and CDR2 YNFKEQ. Here the CDR3 reads CASSQSGTGDRYGYTF. CDR3 DNA sequence: TGTGCCAGCAGCCAATCCGGGACAGGGGACCGCTATGGCTACACCTTC.

Of note for this clonotype: The missing conserved phenylalanine or tryptophan at the end of this CDR3 makes a read error likely. The chain links TRBV5-1 to TRBJ2-5, with D perhaps TRBD2 (6 bases). The CDR3 runs 15 residues. The germline V gene has CDR1 SGHRS and CDR2 YFSETQ. Deletions cut 4 bases from V and 2 bases from J, with 15 bases between. The CDR3 is CASSIGTAVQETQYL. The DNA for the CDR3 is TGCGCCAGCAGCATAGGGACTGCAGTACAAGAGACCCAGTACCTC.

V is TRBV24-1 and J is TRBJ1-1; TRBD1 might be the D (6 bases). This CDR3 has 18 amino acids. V was trimmed by 0 bases and J by 4 bases, leaving 20 bases between them. In germline, CDR1 is KGHDR, CDR2 SFDVKD. The CDR3 DNA reads TGTGCCACCAGTGATTTGCCCTCGCAGGGGCCGGAGGGCACTGAAGCTTTCTTT. It translates to CATSDLPSQGPEGTEAFF.

The chain couples TRBV20-1 to TRBJ1-2; D is ambiguous. The CDR3 contains 10 residues. Trimming shortened V by 3 bases and J by 4 bases, and 3 bases separated the two germline ends. In germline, CDR1 is DFQATT, CDR2 SNEGSKA (reference sequence). The CDR3 nucleotides are TGCAGTGCTAGTTTCTATGGCTACACCTTC. As protein: CSASFYGYTF.

The gene calls are TRBV6-2 or TRBV6-3 and TRBJ1-5; D is unclear. The CDR3 extends over 12 amino acids. V lost 6 bases, J lost 6 bases, and 9 bases lay in between. Germline CDR1 MNHEY, CDR2 SVGEGT. CDR3 coding DNA: TGTGCCAGCAGCCCTTTAAGTCAGCCCCAGCATTTT. Translation: CASSPLSQPQHF.